The source of this T cell receptor beta chain is a study of cytotoxic CD8 clonotypes in ibrutinib-treated CLL (dated by TCRdb to the early 2020s). Broadly, across the study: The cohort included around 15 treatment-naive and roughly ten relapsed/refractory patients; 17 were IGHV unmutated. Partial responses were observed in 24 patients and complete responses in 2; after a median follow-up of around 68 months, remission was maintained in some 14 patients and progression was observed in approximately 12. All remission and progressive disease samples were collected while patients were still receiving ibrutinib. Samples averaged 255,043 productive templates and more than 85,000 productive rearrangements. Cryopreserved peripheral blood mononuclear cells were obtained prior to treatment, at the time of response, and at either disease progression or sustained remission. Of the roughly 86 people in the trial, approximately 28 had longitudinal samples available. Samples at response were collected after a median of about twelve months of treatment, with a range of about 6 to 40 months.

What the authors observed across the whole study: Baseline clonality was found to be higher than that of age-matched healthy donors and was strongly correlated with circulating CD8+ T-cell counts. Public clonotypes were rare and either shrank or stayed stable during treatment, and the rise in clonality at ibrutinib response reflected expansion of private clonotypes. Sampling times were not matched between patients in sustained remission and patients whose disease was progressing, and lymph node repertoires were not examined. Clonality rose at ibrutinib response, remained stable during sustained remission, and dropped back toward baseline at progression.

Each clonotype received, on average, around 10x coverage in deep resolution sequencing performed on a MiSeq, where the target depth lay between 1 in 1 million and 1 in 200,000 T cells. The immunoSEQ hsTCRB Kit was used to generate the TCR beta libraries. In the paper's pipeline: The data were analyzed with ImmunoSEQ Analyzer and ImmunoSEQ Data Assistant, and V, D and J gene assignments followed IMGT definitions. Clonality, which ranges from 0 to 1, was calculated as one minus the normalized Shannon entropy of productive rearrangement frequencies. Public clonotype analysis was restricted to overrepresented clonotypes comprising at least 0.05% of each patient's repertoire. Repertoires from about a dozen age-matched healthy donors in immuneACCESS were used as clonality controls. Imported from immuneACCESS, the table was reduced by TCRdb to in-frame sequences with V and J called. These copies leave out some clones; in studies compared against another copy, an unresolved V gene accounts for under half, and the cause of the remainder is not known. The V and J calls and clone size are taken from that table; D and trimming were inferred from the DNA. This sample has about 25,000 clones in its table, and over 65% of those were observed once. The ten top clones hold about 45% of the sample.

Concerning this clone itself: Its cognate antigen has yet to be identified. No much larger clone is present one base from it, and per-base qualities are unavailable.

The V and J ends are trimmed by 6 bases and 8 bases, leaving 17 bases between them. Measured from the cysteine to the phenylalanine, the CDR3 is 14 residues long. Only the CDR3 DNA is retained, 42 bases long and in frame from the first base. The CDR1 and CDR2 encoded by the germline V gene are MNHEY and SVGAGI. Explained via the paper, the time point label denotes: eleven to twelve months on ibrutinib. For TCR beta library preparation, about 2.2 micrograms of genomic DNA were extracted from the cryopreserved PBMCs. Longitudinal blood samples from CLL patients receiving ibrutinib monotherapy were subjected to high-throughput TCR beta sequencing. The patients took part in an open-label, single-center phase 2 trial of ibrutinib monotherapy.

The clonotype originates from a human donor with chronic lymphocytic leukemia. This sequence uses TRBV6-5 and TRBJ2-1; no D segment can be confidently identified. Here the sequenced sample was PBMCs, taken after 12 months of ibrutinib treatment. CDR3 region: CASRVGLTLDEQFF. The nucleotide sequence reads TGTGCCAGCAGAGTGGGTCTAACACTCGATGAGCAGTTCTTC.